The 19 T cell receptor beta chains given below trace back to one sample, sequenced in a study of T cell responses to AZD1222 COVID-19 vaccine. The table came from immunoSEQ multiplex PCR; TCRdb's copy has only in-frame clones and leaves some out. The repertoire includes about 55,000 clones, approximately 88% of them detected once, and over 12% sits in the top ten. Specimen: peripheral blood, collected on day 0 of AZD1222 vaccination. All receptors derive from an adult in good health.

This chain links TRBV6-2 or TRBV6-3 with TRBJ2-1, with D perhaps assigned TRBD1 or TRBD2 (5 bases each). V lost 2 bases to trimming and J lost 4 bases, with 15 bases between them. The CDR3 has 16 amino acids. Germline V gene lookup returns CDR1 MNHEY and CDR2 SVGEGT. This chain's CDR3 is CASSYRDGFWYNEQFF. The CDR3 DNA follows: TGTGCCAGCAGTTACCGGGACGGGTTTTGGTACAATGAGCAGTTCTTC.

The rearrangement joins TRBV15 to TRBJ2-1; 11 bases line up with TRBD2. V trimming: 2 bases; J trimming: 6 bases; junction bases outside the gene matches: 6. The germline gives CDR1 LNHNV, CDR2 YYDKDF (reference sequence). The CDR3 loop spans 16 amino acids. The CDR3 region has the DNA TGTGCCACCAGCAGATCCTCGGGACTAGCGGCCAATGAGCAGTTCTTC. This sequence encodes CATSRSSGLAANEQFF.

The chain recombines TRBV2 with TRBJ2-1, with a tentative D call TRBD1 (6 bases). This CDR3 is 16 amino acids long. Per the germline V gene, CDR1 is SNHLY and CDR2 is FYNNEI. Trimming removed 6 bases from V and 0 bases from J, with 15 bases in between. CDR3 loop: CASSLQGGSSYNEQFF. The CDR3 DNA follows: TGTGCCAGCAGCCTACAGGGTGGGAGCTCCTACAATGAGCAGTTCTTC.

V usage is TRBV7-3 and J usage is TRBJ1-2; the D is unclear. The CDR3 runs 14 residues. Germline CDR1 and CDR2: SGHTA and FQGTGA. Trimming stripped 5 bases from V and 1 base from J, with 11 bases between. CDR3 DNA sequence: TGTGCCAGCAGCCCCACCGGCTATAACTATGGCTACACCTTC. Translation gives CASSPTGYNYGYTF.

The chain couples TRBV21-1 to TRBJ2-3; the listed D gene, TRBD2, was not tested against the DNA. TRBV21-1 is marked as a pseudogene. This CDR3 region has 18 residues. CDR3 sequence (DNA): TGTGCCAGCAGCAAAGTGGCAACTAGCGGAAGTAAATTAGATACGCAGTATTTT. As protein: CASSKVATSGSKLDTQYF.

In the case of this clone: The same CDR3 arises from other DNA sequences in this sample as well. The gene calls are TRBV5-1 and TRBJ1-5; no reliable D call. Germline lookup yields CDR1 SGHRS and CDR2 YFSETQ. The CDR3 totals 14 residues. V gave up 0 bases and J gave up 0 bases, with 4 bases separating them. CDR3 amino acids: CASSLGGSNQPQHF. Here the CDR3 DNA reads TGCGCCAGCAGCTTGGGGGGTAGCAATCAGCCCCAGCATTTT. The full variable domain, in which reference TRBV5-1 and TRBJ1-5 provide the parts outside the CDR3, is KAGVTQTPRYLIKTRGQQVTLSCSPISGHRSVSWYQQTPGQGLQFLFEYFSETQRNKGNFPGRFSGRQFSNSRSEMNVSTLELGDSALYLCASSLGGSNQPQHFGDGTRLSIL.

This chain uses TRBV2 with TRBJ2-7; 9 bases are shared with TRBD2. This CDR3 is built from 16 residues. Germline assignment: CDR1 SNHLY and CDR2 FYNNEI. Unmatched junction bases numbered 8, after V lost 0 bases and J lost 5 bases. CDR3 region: CASSEALAGGGDEQYF. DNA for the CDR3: TGTGCCAGCAGTGAAGCCTTGGCGGGAGGGGGCGACGAGCAGTACTTC.

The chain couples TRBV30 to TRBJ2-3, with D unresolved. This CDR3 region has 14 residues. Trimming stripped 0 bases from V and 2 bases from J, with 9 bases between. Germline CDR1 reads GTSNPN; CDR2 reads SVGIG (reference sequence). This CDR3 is CAWSVAVNTDTQYF. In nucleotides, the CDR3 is TGTGCCTGGAGTGTAGCCGTGAACACAGATACGCAGTATTTT. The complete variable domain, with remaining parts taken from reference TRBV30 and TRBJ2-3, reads SQTIHQWPATLVQPVGSPLSLECTVEGTSNPNLYWYRQAAGRGLQLLFYSVGIGQISSEVPQNLSASRPQDRQFILSSKKLLLSDSGFYLCAWSVAVNTDTQYFGPGTRLTVL.

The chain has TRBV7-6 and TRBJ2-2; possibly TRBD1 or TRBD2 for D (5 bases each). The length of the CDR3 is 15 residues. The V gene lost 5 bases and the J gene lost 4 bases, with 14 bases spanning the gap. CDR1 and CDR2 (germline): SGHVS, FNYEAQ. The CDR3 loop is CASSRGPGITGELFF. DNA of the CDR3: TGTGCCAGCAGCCGGGGACCCGGGATCACCGGGGAGCTGTTTTTT. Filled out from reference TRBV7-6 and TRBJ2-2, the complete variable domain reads GAGVSQSPRYKVTKRGQDVALRCDPISGHVSLYWYRQALGQGPEFLTYFNYEAQQDKSGLPNDRFSAERPEGSISTLTIQRTEQRDSAMYRCASSRGPGITGELFFGEGSRLTVL.

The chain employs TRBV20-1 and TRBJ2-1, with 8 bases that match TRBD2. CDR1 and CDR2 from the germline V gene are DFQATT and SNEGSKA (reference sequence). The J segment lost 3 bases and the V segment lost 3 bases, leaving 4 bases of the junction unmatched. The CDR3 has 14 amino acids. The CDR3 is CSASYSGVYNEQFF. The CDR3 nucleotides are TGCAGTGCTAGTTATAGCGGGGTCTACAATGAGCAGTTCTTC.

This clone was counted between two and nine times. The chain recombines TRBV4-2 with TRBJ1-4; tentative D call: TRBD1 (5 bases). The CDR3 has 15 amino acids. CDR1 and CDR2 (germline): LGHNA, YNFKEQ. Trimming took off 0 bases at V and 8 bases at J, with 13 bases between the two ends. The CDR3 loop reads CASSQDTGAGEKLFF. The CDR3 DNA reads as TGTGCCAGCAGCCAAGATACCGGGGCGGGAGAAAAACTGTTTTTT.

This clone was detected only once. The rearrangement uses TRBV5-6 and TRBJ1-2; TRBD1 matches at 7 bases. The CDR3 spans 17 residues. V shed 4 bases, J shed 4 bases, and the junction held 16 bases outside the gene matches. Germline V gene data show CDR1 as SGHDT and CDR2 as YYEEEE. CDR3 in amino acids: CASSQVGGRGVRYGYTF. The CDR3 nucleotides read TGTGCCAGCAGCCAGGTGGGCGGCAGGGGGGTTCGCTATGGCTACACCTTC.

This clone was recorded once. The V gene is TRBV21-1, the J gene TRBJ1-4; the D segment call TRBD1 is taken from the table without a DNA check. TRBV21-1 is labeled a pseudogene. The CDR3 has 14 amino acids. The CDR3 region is CASSNRGRIEKLFF. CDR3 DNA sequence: TGTGCCAGCAGCAACAGGGGGCGAATAGAAAAACTGTTTTTT.

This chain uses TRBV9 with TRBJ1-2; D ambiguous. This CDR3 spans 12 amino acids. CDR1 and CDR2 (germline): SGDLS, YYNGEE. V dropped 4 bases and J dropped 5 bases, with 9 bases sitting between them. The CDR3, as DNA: TGTGCCAGCAGCCCTTTAAATTATGGCTACACCTTC. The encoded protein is CASSPLNYGYTF.

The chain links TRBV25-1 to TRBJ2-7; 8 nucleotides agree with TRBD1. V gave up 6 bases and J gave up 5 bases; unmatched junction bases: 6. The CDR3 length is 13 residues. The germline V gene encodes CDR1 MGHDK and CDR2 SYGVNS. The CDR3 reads CASRRTGLNEQYF. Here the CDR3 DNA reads TGTGCCAGCAGAAGGACAGGGTTGAACGAGCAGTACTTC.

CDR3 bases: TGTGCCAGCAGCTTGGGGCGAAGAGCGGGAGAAAGAGAGCAGTTCTTC. Amino acids: CASSLGRRAGEREQFF. The chain uses TRBV11-3 and TRBJ2-1; 8 bases line up with TRBD2. The CDR3 contains 16 residues. V shed 3 bases, J shed 10 bases, and the junction held 14 bases outside the gene matches. Germline V CDR1 and CDR2: SGHNT, YENEEA.

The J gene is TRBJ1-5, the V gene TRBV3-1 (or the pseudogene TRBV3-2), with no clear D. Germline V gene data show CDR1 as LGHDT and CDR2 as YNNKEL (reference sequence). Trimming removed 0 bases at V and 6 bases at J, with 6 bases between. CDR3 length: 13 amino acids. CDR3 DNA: TGTGCCAGCAGCCAAGATGGAGGTCAGCCCCAGCATTTT. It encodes CASSQDGGQPQHF.

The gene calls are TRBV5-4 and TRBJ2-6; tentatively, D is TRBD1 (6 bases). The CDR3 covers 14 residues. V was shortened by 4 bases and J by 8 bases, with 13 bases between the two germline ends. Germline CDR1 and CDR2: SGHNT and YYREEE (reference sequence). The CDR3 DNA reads TGTGCCAGCAGCCCTGGACAGTCGACCAACGTCCTGACTTTC. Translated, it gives CASSPGQSTNVLTF.

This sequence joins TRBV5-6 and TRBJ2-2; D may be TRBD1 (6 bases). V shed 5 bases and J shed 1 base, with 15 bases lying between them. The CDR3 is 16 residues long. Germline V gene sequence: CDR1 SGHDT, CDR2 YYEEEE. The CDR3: CASRTFGTQNTGELFF. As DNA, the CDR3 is TGTGCCAGCAGAACATTCGGGACACAGAACACCGGGGAGCTGTTTTTT.